These T cell receptor beta chains were read from a single sample in a study of CD8+ T cells in alopecia areata. Sequenced by immunoSEQ multiplex PCR; TCRdb stores in-frame clones only, minus some. The table records about 130,000 clones, roughly 58% of them present only once. Sequencing used CD4+ T cells sorted from blood, obtained at week 0. The receptors stem from a human donor with alopecia areata. CDR3s include the opening cysteine and the closing phenylalanine or tryptophan. Fields, in order: D gene, clone size, V gene, J gene, CDR3 DNA, CDR3 protein. D genes are given only for firm matches. Only part of the rows carry a size: once, few, many, or a class if the clone is expanded.

-	few	TRBV27	TRBJ1-2	TGTGCCAGCAGTTTTATCGACCCCACACGCGCTAACTATGATGGCTACACCTTC	CASSFIDPTRANYDGYTF
TRBD2	few	TRBV6-6	TRBJ2-7	TGTGCCAGCAGTGTAGCGGGGCAGTACGAGCAGTACTTC	CASSVAGQYEQYF
-	few	TRBV7-9	TRBJ1-1	TGTGCCAGCAGCACTGAAGCTTTCTTT	CASSTEAFF
-	few	TRBV18	TRBJ2-2	TGTGCCAGCTCACCCAGGGGCAGCGACACCGGGGAGCTGTTTTTT	CASSPRGSDTGELFF
TRBD1	once	TRBV30	TRBJ2-2	TGTGCCTGGACCCCCGCGTGGCAGGGGGCTCGCGGGGAGCTGTTTTTT	CAWTPAWQGARGELFF
TRBD1	few	TRBV5-5	TRBJ1-5	TGTGCCAGCAGCCGCGACAGGGGGCTTGGTGTTAGCAATCAGCCCCAGCATTTT	CASSRDRGLGVSNQPQHF
-	-	TRBV11-2	TRBJ2-3	TGTGCCAGCAGCTTAGCGGGTAGCACAGATACGCAGTATTTT	CASSLAGSTDTQYF
TRBD2	-	TRBV2	TRBJ2-5	TGTGCCAGCAGTCTAGCGGGGGGGCCGGGAGAGACCCAGTACTTC	CASSLAGGPGETQYF
TRBD1	few	TRBV28	TRBJ2-1	TGTGCCAGCAGATCCCTCCGGGACAGGGGGTACAATGAGCAGTTCTTC	CASRSLRDRGYNEQFF
-	-	TRBV6-5	TRBJ1-3	TGTGCCAGCAGTTACTCTCGAACTGGTGGAAACACCATATATTTT	CASSYSRTGGNTIYF
-	-	TRBV5-4	TRBJ2-6	TGTGCCAGCAGCCTTGGACGGAACTCTGGGGCCAACGTCCTGACTTTC	CASSLGRNSGANVLTF
-	-	TRBV14	TRBJ2-3	TGTGCCAGCAGCCAAGCAGGGCCAGATACGCAGTATTTT	CASSQAGPDTQYF
TRBD2	-	TRBV5-6	TRBJ2-5	TGTGCCAGCAGCCGTAGCGGGGGGGCCAGAGAGACCCAGTACTTC	CASSRSGGARETQYF
-	few	TRBV10-3	TRBJ1-1	TGTGCCATCAGTCCGGGCGGGGCTGAAGCTTTCTTT	CAISPGGAEAFF
-	-	TRBV5-1	TRBJ2-2	TGCGCCAGCACATTAGGGAACACCGGGGAGCTGTTTTTT	CASTLGNTGELFF
-	-	TRBV5-6	TRBJ2-7	TGTGCCAGCAGCTTGATCAGCGGTTCCTACGAGCAGTACTTC	CASSLISGSYEQYF
TRBD1	few	TRBV9	TRBJ1-1	TGTGCCAGCAGCCCCCGACAGGGGGTTAAGAACACTGAAGCTTTCTTT	CASSPRQGVKNTEAFF
-	-	TRBV6-1	TRBJ1-1	TGTGCCAGCAGTTTGGAAAGGGCCACTGAAGCTTTCTTT	CASSLERATEAFF
TRBD1	-	TRBV18	TRBJ1-1	TGTGCCAGCTCAGACAGGGCTGGAGAAAACACTGAAGCTTTCTTT	CASSDRAGENTEAFF
-	-	TRBV6-5	TRBJ2-7	TGTGCCAGCAAGGGTCTCTCGGACACCGCCGTGCAGTACTTC	CASKGLSDTAVQYF
TRBD2	few	TRBV2	TRBJ2-7	TGTGCCAGCAGTCCCTTGGGGGAGGGCACCTACGAGCAGTACTTC	CASSPLGEGTYEQYF
-	-	TRBV7-3	TRBJ2-4	TGTGCCAGCAGCTTTGCAGCCAAAAACATTCAGTACTTC	CASSFAAKNIQYF
-	-	TRBV18	TRBJ2-5	TGTGCCAGCTCACCGTTTAGAGAGACCCAGTACTTC	CASSPFRETQYF
-	-	TRBV4-3	TRBJ2-2	TGCGCCAGCAGCCAAACTAGCAGGAACACCGGGGAGCTGTTTTTT	CASSQTSRNTGELFF
-	few	TRBV6-6	TRBJ1-2	TGTGCCAGCAGTTACGGGACTTCGAAGGGGGTTGGCGGCTACACCTTC	CASSYGTSKGVGGYTF
TRBD1	few	TRBV18	TRBJ2-3	TGTGCCAGCTCACAGGACAGGGTGTCGGATACGCAGTATTTT	CASSQDRVSDTQYF
TRBD1	-	TRBV5-1	TRBJ1-6	TGCGCCAGCAGCCCACAAACGGACAGGGCTAATTCACCCCTCCACTTT	CASSPQTDRANSPLHF
-	few	TRBV18	TRBJ2-5	TGTGCCAGCTCACCAGAGACGGAGACCCAGTACTTC	CASSPETETQYF
TRBD2	-	TRBV5-1	TRBJ2-7	TGCGCCAGCAGCTTGGAGGGACTAGCAGAGCAGTACTTC	CASSLEGLAEQYF
-	few	TRBV4-3	TRBJ2-2	TGCGCCAGCAGCCTCATTCACAGCACCGGGGAGCTGTTTTTT	CASSLIHSTGELFF
-	-	TRBV19	TRBJ1-1	TGTGCCAGTAGTCCCCGACAGCGACGAAGGGCTGAAGCTTTCTTT	CASSPRQRRRAEAFF
-	-	TRBV19	TRBJ2-7	TGTGCCAGTAGTTCGGCCGATCCCTACGAGCAGTACTTC	CASSSADPYEQYF
TRBD1	few	TRBV4-1	TRBJ2-7	TGCGCCAGCAGCCGGCTTGGGACAGACGAGCAGTACTTC	CASSRLGTDEQYF
TRBD2	-	TRBV5-6	TRBJ2-4	TGTGCCAGCAGTTCGGGACTAGCCCCAGGCATTCAGTACTTC	CASSSGLAPGIQYF
TRBD1	-	TRBV27	TRBJ1-5	TGTGCCAGGAGGGACAGACACCCGGGGATCGGCGAGCCCCAGCATTTT	CARRDRHPGIGEPQHF
-	-	TRBV7-3	TRBJ2-2	TGTGCCAGCAGCTTGAGCGGCCCGAACACCGGGGAGCTGTTTTTT	CASSLSGPNTGELFF
-	few	TRBV10-3	TRBJ2-3	TGTGCCATCCGACCGAGTTCGGGGGGCACAGATACGCAGTATTTT	CAIRPSSGGTDTQYF
-	-	TRBV7-2	TRBJ2-7	TGTGCCAGCAGCTTAGCAGGGCATACCTACGAGCAGTACTTC	CASSLAGHTYEQYF
-	-	TRBV10-3	TRBJ2-5	TGTGCCACCGACACCGCGCAGGGGGAGACCCAGTACTTC	CATDTAQGETQYF
-	-	TRBV4-3	TRBJ2-2	TGCGCCAGCAGCCAAGTGGGGGGGCGTAGCACCGGGGAGCTGTTTTTT	CASSQVGGRSTGELFF
TRBD2	-	TRBV2	TRBJ2-3	TGTGCCAGCAGTGAACTAGCGGGGGGTACAGATACGCAGTATTTT	CASSELAGGTDTQYF
-	-	TRBV10-3	TRBJ1-2	TGTGCCATCAGTGGGCCGGGGTTCGAGTGTGGCTACACCTTC	CAISGPGFECGYTF
TRBD2	few	TRBV10-3	TRBJ2-7	TGTGCCATCAGTGAACGGGAGGGGGGCAACGAGCAGTACTTC	CAISEREGGNEQYF